A single sample gave rise to the 17 T cell receptor beta chains below, sequenced in a study of T cell repertoires in cytomegalovirus infection. MiXCR was run by TCRdb on the reads, yielding one entry per CDR3 protein. This sample carries roughly 730,000 distinct CDR3 sequences, around 35% of them seen once, and the ten largest clones take 18%. These receptors' antigens are unknown. The sample here was cultured PBMCs, taken from culture after CMV antigen stimulation. These receptors all stem from a human donor in good health (CMV status not recorded). Some clones in this sample may be carry-over from other donors' samples.

The V gene is TRBV18, the J gene TRBJ1-2, with a tentative D call TRBD1 (6 bases). CDR3 length equals 16 residues. Germline CDR1 KGHSH, CDR2 LQKENI. Trimming removed 2 bases at V and 8 bases at J, with 21 bases between. CDR3 coding DNA: TGTGCCAGCTCACCATGGAAACGGCAGGGGAACAGGGGCTACACCTTC. It codes for CASSPWKRQGNRGYTF.

The V call is TRBV6-1, the J call TRBJ2-5; TRBD1 matches at 9 bases. The CDR3 consists of 14 residues. Germline V gene sequence: CDR1 MNHNS, CDR2 SASEGT. Unmatched junction bases numbered 6, after V lost 5 bases and J lost 5 bases. For the CDR3, the DNA is TGTGCCAGCAGTAAACAGGGGGCTAGGGAGACCCAGTACTTC. Encoded protein: CASSKQGARETQYF.

The chain links TRBV7-2 to TRBJ2-1; unclear D gene. The CDR3 totals 14 residues. The germline V gene has CDR1 SGHTA and CDR2 FQGNSA. V lost 5 bases, J lost 5 bases, and 13 bases lay in between. The CDR3 is CASSLRPLNNEQFF. The CDR3 nucleotides are TGTGCCAGCAGCCTGCGGCCTCTGAACAATGAGCAGTTCTTC. Using reference TRBV7-2 and TRBJ2-1 for the parts outside the CDR3, the full variable domain is GAGVSQSPSNKVTEKGKDVELRCDPISGHTALYWYRQSLGQGLEFLIYFQGNSAPDKSGLPSDRFSAERTGGSVSTLTIQRTQQEDSAVYLCASSLRPLNNEQFFGPGTRLTVL.

This clonotype was seen a few times. CDR3 sequence reads: CASSGLDRGFFGYTF. CDR3 sequence (DNA): TGTGCCAGCAGCGGACTCGACAGGGGGTTCTTTGGCTACACCTTC. The chain uses TRBV7-2 and TRBJ1-2, with 9 bases lining up with TRBD1. The V and J ends lost 5 bases and 7 bases, in that order; junction bases with no gene match: 11. The CDR3 spans 15 residues. Germline V CDR1 and CDR2: SGHTA, FQGNSA.

The chain combines TRBV6-1 with TRBJ2-7; TRBD1 matches 7 bases. J gave up 6 bases and V 6 bases, and 8 bases lay outside the gene matches. From germline, CDR1 is MNHNS and CDR2 SASEGT. The CDR3 sequence is 13 residues long. CDR3 region: CASSFLTGIEQYF. For the CDR3, the DNA is TGTGCCAGCAGCTTCTTGACAGGGATCGAGCAGTACTTC.

This clonotype showed up just a few times. The chain combines TRBV7-2 with TRBJ1-2; weak D call: TRBD1 (6 bases). Per germline, CDR1 SGHTA and CDR2 FQGNSA. The CDR3 spans 14 residues. The V end lost 5 bases, the J end lost 8 bases, and 18 bases lay between the germline ends. CDR3 coding DNA: TGTGCCAGCAGCCGAGGGGAACAGGGCGGGGGCTACACCTTC. It encodes CASSRGEQGGGYTF.

This clonotype was counted ten times or more. The chain links TRBV7-9 to TRBJ2-5; no firm D call. The germline CDR1 and CDR2 sequences are SEHNR and FQNEAQ (reference sequence). The CDR3 loop spans 12 amino acids. The germline V and J ends were trimmed by 2 bases and 5 bases, with 6 bases remaining between them. The CDR3 nucleotides are TGTGCCAGCAGCTTATTCGGGGAGACCCAGTACTTC. Its protein product is CASSLFGETQYF.

This clonotype was found many times. The chain links TRBV7-2 to TRBJ2-7; D is perhaps TRBD1 (5 bases). Per germline, CDR1 SGHTA and CDR2 FQGNSA. This CDR3 is 15 amino acids long. V shed 0 bases and J shed 5 bases, with 14 bases lying between them. The CDR3 here is CASSLAWQGGHEQYF. The CDR3 nucleotides are TGTGCCAGCAGCTTAGCGTGGCAGGGTGGCCACGAGCAGTACTTC.

The genes are TRBV28 and TRBJ1-2; possibly TRBD1 for D (5 bases). The CDR3 totals 15 residues. CDR1 and CDR2 from the germline V gene are MDHEN and SYDVKM. V lost 3 bases, J lost 4 bases, and 15 bases lay in between. The CDR3 DNA reads TGTGCCAGCAGTTTTAGGGACCCCTACCGCTATGGCTACACCTTC. This gives the protein CASSFRDPYRYGYTF.

V usage is TRBV9 and J usage is TRBJ2-3; D not resolved. Germline CDR1 is SGDLS and CDR2 is YYNGEE. Trimming removed 0 bases at V and 6 bases at J, with 5 bases between. CDR3 size: 12 residues. CDR3 nucleotide sequence: TGTGCCAGCAGCGTAGGAGAGGATACGCAGTATTTT. Protein: CASSVGEDTQYF. The full variable domain, in which reference TRBV9 and TRBJ2-3 provide the parts outside the CDR3, is DSGVTQTPKHLITATGQRVTLRCSPRSGDLSVYWYQQSLDQGLQFLIQYYNGEERAKGNILERFSAQQFPDLHSELNLSSLELGDSALYFCASSVGEDTQYFGPGTRLTVL.

This clonotype was counted a few times. The chain has TRBV30 and TRBJ2-4; D unclear. The V gene's germline CDR1 is GTSNPN and CDR2 SVGIG (reference sequence). The CDR3 spans 14 residues. Deletions cut 3 bases from V and 0 bases from J, with 9 bases between. The CDR3: CAWSPTLAKNIQYF. CDR3 nucleotides: TGTGCCTGGAGCCCCACCTTAGCCAAAAACATTCAGTACTTC.

This clonotype was seen more than once but under ten times. The chain is built from TRBV10-3 and TRBJ2-2; no clear D. Trimming left V 10 bases short and J 7 bases short, with 13 bases between. Germline V CDR1 and CDR2: ENHRY, SYGVKD. The CDR3 is made up of 12 amino acids. The CDR3 loop reads CATQTLHGELFF. The DNA for the CDR3 is TGTGCCACTCAAACCCTTCACGGGGAGCTGTTTTTT.

This clonotype has only a few counts. The chain recombines TRBV4-2 with TRBJ2-3; no reliable D call. This CDR3 is 15 amino acids long. The ends were cut back, 4 bases at V and 2 bases at J, with 13 bases in the middle. In germline, CDR1 is LGHNA, CDR2 YNFKEQ. Written as DNA, the CDR3 is TGTGCCAGCAGCCGAACCGGGCCCCTCACAGATACGCAGTATTTT. This encodes CASSRTGPLTDTQYF.

Concerning this clonotype itself: At one end the junction does not follow the germline gene, possibly because of a read error. The V gene is TRBV20-1, the J gene TRBJ1-5; TRBD1 matches at 8 bases. This CDR3 spans 14 amino acids. Per the germline V gene, CDR1 is DFQATT and CDR2 is SNEGSKA (reference sequence). CDR3 sequence reads: CSARVGQDNQPRHF. CDR3 nucleotides: TGCAGTGCTAGAGTGGGACAGGACAATCAGCCCCGGCATTTT.

The chain links TRBV12-3 or TRBV12-4 to TRBJ1-3; perhaps TRBD1 as D (6 bases). This CDR3 has 15 amino acids. V gave up 4 bases and J gave up 0 bases, with 10 bases separating them. CDR3 loop: CASSSTGRSGNTIYF. The CDR3 region has the DNA TGTGCCAGCAGTTCGACAGGCCGCTCTGGAAACACCATATATTTT.

This clonotype was picked up many times. The junction does not match germline at one end; this may be a read error. This chain uses TRBV7-9 with TRBJ2-1, with D possibly being TRBD2 (5 bases). Germline lookup yields CDR1 SEHNR and CDR2 FQNEAQ (reference sequence). The CDR3 covers 11 residues. The CDR3 spells CASSLEGEQFF. The CDR3 nucleotides read TGTGCCAGCAGTTTAGAGGGTGAGCAGTTCTTC.

The sample holds many counts of this clonotype. The rearrangement links TRBV20-1 to TRBJ2-4, with TRBD2 matching over 10 bases. Germline CDR1 DFQATT, CDR2 SNEGSKA (reference sequence). V shed 5 bases, J shed 15 bases, and the junction held 10 bases outside the gene matches. This CDR3 comprises 12 residues. The CDR3 loop reads CSAASSGGPLYF. Written as DNA, the CDR3 is TGCAGTGCTGCCTCTAGCGGGGGCCCCTTGTACTTC.